This paragraph covers one T cell receptor (beta chain) sequence. Its antigen remains unknown. The data originate from a study of human CD8 memory T cell subsets. Study-wide points: In terms of chain coverage, this study sequenced T cell receptor beta chains exclusively.

Classification as TPEX applied to CCR7+ PD-1+ TIGIT+ early memory CD8+ T cells bearing exhausted-like traits. Germline V CDR1 and CDR2: SGHTA, FQGTGA. The CDR3 contains 15 residues. UMI-labeled 5' RACE yielded the TCR beta libraries. TCRdb re-called the 5' RACE reads and shows each CDR3 protein once, DNA omitted. This sample contains several thousand distinct CDR3 sequences. This TCR was recovered from a human donor in good health. The J gene is TRBJ2-3, the V gene TRBV7-3; TCRdb proposes TRBD2, but this gene call is untestable without DNA. The sample was CD8+ T cells from PBMCs. The CDR3 sequence is CASSLSGRRADTQYF.